This T cell receptor (beta chain) was sequenced in a study of CD8 T cells in Susac syndrome. Findings and limits, study-wide: Within total CD8+ repertoires, roughly 17 Susac-specific public clones were found, and within CD8+ TEMRA repertoires, about five.

The CDR3 is made up of 13 amino acids. V was cut by 5 bases and J by 3 bases, with 10 bases left in between. Reverse transcription of roughly 0.5 to 1 ug RNA was carried out with random hexamers. The amplification used immunoSEQ multiplex PCR on TCR beta CDR3; it spanned 54 Vbeta and 13 Jbeta. Using its own MiXCR run on the immunoSEQ multiplex PCR reads, TCRdb lists one record per CDR3 protein. Of around 130,000 distinct CDR3 sequences in the sample, roughly 94% were seen once. Concerning this clonotype: Its cognate antigen is unknown.

The specimen was CD8+ T cells from PBMCs. The chain combines TRBV12-3 or TRBV12-4 with TRBJ1-2, with D tentatively TRBD1 (6 bases). The receptor was derived from a human donor with Susac syndrome. For the CDR3, the DNA is TGTGCCAGCAGTAGAGGGGGGGACTATGGCTACACCTTC. It encodes CASSRGGDYGYTF.